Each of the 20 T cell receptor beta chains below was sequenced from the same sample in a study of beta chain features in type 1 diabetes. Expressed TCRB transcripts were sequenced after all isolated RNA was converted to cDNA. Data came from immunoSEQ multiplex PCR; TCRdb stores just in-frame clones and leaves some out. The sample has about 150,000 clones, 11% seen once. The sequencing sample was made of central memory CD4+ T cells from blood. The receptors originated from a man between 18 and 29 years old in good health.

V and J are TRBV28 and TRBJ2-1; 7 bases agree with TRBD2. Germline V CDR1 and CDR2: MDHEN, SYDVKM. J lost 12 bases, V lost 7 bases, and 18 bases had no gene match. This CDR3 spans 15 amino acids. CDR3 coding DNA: TGTGCCAGCATCCCTCCGGCTAGCGGAGGTAGGGTGCAGTTCTTC. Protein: CASIPPASGGRVQFF.

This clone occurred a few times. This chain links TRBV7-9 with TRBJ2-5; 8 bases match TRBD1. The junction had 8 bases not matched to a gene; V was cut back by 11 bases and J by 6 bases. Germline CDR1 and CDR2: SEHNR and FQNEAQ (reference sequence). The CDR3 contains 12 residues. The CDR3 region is CAGQGGPQTQYF. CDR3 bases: TGTGCCGGACAGGGTGGCCCGCAGACCCAGTACTTC.

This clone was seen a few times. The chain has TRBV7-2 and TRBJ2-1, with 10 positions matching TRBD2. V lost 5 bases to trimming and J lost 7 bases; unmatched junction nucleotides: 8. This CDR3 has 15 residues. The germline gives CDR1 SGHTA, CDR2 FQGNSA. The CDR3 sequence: CASSERAGGLNEQFF. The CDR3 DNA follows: TGTGCCAGCAGCGAAAGAGCGGGAGGGTTAAATGAGCAGTTCTTC.

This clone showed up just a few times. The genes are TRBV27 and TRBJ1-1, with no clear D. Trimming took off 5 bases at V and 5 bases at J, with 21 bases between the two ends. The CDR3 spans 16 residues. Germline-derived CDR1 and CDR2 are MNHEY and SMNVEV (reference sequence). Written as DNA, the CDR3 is TGTGCCAGCAGTCCCCAGGAGGGCTGGGGATCGACTGAAGCTTTCTTT. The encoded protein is CASSPQEGWGSTEAFF.

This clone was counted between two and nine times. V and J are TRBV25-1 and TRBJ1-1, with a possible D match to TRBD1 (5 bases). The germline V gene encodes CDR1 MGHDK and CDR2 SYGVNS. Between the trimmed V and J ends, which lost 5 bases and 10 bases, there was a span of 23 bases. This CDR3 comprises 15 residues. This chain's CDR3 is CASSPMDLSLRGAFF. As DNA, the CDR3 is TGTGCCAGCAGTCCAATGGACTTATCCCTAAGGGGAGCTTTCTTT.

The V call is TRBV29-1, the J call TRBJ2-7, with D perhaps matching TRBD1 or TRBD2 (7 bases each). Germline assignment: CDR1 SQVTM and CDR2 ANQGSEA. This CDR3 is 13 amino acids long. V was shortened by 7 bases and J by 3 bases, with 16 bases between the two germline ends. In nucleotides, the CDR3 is TGCAGCGGGAGCGCAGGGGGGGTCTACGAGCAGTACTTC. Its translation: CSGSAGGVYEQYF.

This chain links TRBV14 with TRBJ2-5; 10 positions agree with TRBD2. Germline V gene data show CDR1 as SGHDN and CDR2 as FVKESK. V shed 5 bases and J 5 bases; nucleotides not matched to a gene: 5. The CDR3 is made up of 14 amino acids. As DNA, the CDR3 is TGTGCCAGCAGCGCTGGACTAGCGGTGGAGACCCAGTACTTC. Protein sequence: CASSAGLAVETQYF.

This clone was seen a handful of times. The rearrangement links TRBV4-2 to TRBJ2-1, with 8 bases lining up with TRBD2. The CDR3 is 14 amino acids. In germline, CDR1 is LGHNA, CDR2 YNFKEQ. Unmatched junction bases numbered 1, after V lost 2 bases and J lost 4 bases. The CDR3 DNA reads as TGTGCCAGCAGCCAATTAGCGGGATACAATGAGCAGTTCTTC. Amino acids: CASSQLAGYNEQFF.

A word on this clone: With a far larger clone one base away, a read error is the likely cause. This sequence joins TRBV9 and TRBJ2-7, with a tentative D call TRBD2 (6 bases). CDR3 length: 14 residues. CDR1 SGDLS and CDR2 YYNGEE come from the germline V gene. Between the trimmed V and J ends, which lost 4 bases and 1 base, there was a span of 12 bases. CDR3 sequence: CASSPGGTSYEQYF. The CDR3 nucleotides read TGTGCCAGCAGCCCCGGCGGGACTTCCTACGAGCAGTACTTC. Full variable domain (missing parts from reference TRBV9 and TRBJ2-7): DSGVTQTPKHLITATGQRVTLRCSPRSGDLSVYWYQQSLDQGLQFLIQYYNGEERAKGNILERFSAQQFPDLHSELNLSSLELGDSALYFCASSPGGTSYEQYFGPGTRLTVT.

The DNA of the CDR3 is TGTGCCAGCAGCAAGCAGGGGGCGCAGTACAATGAGCAGTTCTTC. Translating gives CASSKQGAQYNEQFF. The rearrangement links TRBV7-9 to TRBJ2-1, with TRBD1 identical over 8 bases. Germline CDR1 reads SEHNR; CDR2 reads FQNEAQ (reference sequence). The J segment lost 4 bases and the V segment lost 5 bases, leaving 7 bases of the junction unmatched. The CDR3 spans 15 residues.

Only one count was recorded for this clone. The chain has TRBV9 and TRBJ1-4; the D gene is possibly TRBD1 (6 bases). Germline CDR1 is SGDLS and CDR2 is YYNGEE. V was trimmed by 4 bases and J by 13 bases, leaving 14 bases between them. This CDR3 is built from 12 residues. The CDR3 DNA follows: TGTGCCAGCAGCCGTCCCAGGGGCCTACTGTTTTTT. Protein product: CASSRPRGLLFF.

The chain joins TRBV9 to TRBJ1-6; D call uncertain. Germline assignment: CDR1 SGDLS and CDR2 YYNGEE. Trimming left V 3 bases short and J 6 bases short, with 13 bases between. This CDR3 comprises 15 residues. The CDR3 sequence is CASSAGSTINSPLHF. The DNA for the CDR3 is TGTGCCAGCAGCGCCGGATCAACGATTAATTCACCCCTCCACTTT.

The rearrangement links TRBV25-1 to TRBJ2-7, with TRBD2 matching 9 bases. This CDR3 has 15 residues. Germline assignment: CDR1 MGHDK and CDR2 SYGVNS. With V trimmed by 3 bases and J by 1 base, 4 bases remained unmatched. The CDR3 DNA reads TGTGCCAGCAGTGATAGTCTAGCGGGGTCCTACGAGCAGTACTTC. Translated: CASSDSLAGSYEQYF.

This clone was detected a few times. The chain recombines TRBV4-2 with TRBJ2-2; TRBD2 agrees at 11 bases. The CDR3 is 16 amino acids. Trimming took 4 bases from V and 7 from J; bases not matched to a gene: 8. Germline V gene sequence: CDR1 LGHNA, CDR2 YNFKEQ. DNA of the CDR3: TGTGCCAGCAGCCGAAGGCTAGCGGGAGGAATCGGGGAGCTGTTTTTT. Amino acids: CASSRRLAGGIGELFF.

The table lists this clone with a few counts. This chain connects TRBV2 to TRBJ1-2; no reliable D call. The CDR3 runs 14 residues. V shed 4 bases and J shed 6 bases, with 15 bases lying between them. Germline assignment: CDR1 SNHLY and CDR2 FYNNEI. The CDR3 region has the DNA TGTGCCAGCAGTGTATACAGACGAGCGAATGGCTACACCTTC. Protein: CASSVYRRANGYTF.

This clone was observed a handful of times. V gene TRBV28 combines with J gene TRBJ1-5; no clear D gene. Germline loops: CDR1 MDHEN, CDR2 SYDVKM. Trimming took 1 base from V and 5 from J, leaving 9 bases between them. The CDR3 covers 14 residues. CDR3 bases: TGTGCCAGCAGTTTATTGAACGGGGATCAGCCCCAGCATTTT. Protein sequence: CASSLLNGDQPQHF.

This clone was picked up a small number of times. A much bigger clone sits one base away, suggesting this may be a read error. CDR3 in amino acids: CASSDYNEQFF. CDR3 bases: TGTGCCAGCAGTGACTACAATGAGCAGTTCTTC. The chain combines TRBV27 with TRBJ2-1; D uncertain. This CDR3 has 11 amino acids. The V gene's germline CDR1 is MNHEY and CDR2 SMNVEV (reference sequence). The ends were cut back, 5 bases at V and 3 bases at J, with 2 bases in the middle.

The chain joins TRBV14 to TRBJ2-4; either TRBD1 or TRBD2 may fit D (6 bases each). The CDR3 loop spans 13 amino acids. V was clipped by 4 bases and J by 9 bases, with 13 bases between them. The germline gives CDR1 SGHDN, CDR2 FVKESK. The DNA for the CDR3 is TGTGCCAGCAGCCCTGAACGGGGGCTCATTCAGTACTTC. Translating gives CASSPERGLIQYF.

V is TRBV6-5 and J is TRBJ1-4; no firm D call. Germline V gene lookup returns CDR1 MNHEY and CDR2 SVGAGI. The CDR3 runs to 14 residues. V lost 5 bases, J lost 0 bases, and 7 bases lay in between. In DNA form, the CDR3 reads TGTGCCAGCAGTGGAGTTGCAACTAATGAAAAACTGTTTTTT. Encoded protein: CASSGVATNEKLFF.

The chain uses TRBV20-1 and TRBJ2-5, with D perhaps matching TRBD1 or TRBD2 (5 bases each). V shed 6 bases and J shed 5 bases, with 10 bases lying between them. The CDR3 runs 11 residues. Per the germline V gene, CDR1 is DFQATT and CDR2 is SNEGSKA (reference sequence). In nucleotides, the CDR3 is TGCAGTGCCTATTGGGGGGAGACCCAGTACTTC. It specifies CSAYWGETQYF.